This T cell receptor (beta chain) was recovered during a study of beta chain features in type 1 diabetes. Study context: When patients were set against healthy donors, age, gender and cell yields were similar.

For this clone: Its target is not known.

With V trimmed by 5 bases and J by 3 bases, 9 bases remained unmatched. The CDR3 length is 15 residues. The germline V gene has CDR1 SNHLY and CDR2 FYNNEI. Sequenced material consisted of expressed TCRB transcripts (all of the isolated RNA was reverse transcribed). The read count averaged approximately 4 million across naive, central memory and regulatory T cell samples. Sequencing was performed with immunoSEQ multiplex PCR; in TCRdb, only in-frame clones are kept and a portion is missing. This table has about half a million clones, approximately 30% appearing once. Study-level points and caveats: It was not settled here whether HLA type affects TCRB rearrangement. Patients with Type 1 diabetes showed moderately but significantly shorter TCRB CDR3s in all four CD4+ subsets.

Input material: naive CD4+ T cells from blood. The rearrangement uses TRBV2 and TRBJ2-7; TRBD1 aligns across 8 bases. This clonotype was sampled from a man younger than 35 in good health. CDR3 coding DNA: TGTGCCAGCAGTCTTACACGGACAGGGTTCTACGAGCAGTACTTC. This translates into CASSLTRTGFYEQYF.